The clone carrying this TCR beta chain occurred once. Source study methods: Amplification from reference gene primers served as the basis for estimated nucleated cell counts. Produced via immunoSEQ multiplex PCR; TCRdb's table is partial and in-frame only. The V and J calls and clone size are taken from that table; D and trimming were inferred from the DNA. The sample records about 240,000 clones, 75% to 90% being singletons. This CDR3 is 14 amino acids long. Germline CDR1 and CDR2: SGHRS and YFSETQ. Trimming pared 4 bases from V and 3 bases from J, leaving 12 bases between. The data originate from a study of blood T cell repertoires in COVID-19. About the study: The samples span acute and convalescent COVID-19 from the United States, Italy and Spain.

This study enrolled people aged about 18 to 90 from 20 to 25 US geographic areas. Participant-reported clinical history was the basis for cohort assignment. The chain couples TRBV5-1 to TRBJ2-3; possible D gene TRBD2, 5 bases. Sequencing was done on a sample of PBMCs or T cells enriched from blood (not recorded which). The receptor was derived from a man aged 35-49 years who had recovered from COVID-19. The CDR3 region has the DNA TGCGCCAGCAGCCGACTACTGGGAACAGATACGCAGTATTTT. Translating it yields CASSRLLGTDTQYF.